This TCR beta chain was observed in a study of T cells after yellow fever vaccination. Notes on the study in general: Any FACS-sorted repertoire could hold abundant clonotypes that contaminate it from the bulk population. Post-booster repertoires again held most primary-vaccination clones (approximately 96% CD4, about 90% CD8). Weaker, the secondary response had a peak occurring faster, on day 5 versus 15.

CDR3 length: 13 residues. Germline values: CDR1 SQVTM, CDR2 ANQGSEA. V was pared by 6 bases and J by 3 bases, with 6 bases of the junction left unmatched. Note on this clonotype: Its cognate antigen is unknown.

Template-switching 5'RACE yielded the TCR cDNA; a universal primer site and UMIs were added in the process. TCRdb called the 5' RACE reads again in MiXCR, with one record for every CDR3 protein. Of about 260,000 distinct CDR3 sequences listed, 10% to 15% are singletons. Sequences were derived from CD4+ T cells sorted from PBMCs, sampled 45 days after the yellow fever booster vaccination. The TCR sequence derives from a man aged 30 to 39 who received the YFV17D yellow fever vaccine. This chain joins TRBV29-1 and TRBJ2-7; 9 bases are a match to TRBD2. CDR3 sequence reads: CSVRAGGDYEQYF. The DNA of the CDR3 is TGCAGCGTACGAGCGGGGGGTGACTACGAGCAGTACTTC.